The 11 T cell receptor beta chains given below trace back to one sample, sequenced in a study of technical replicates of blood from a few donors. The table came from immunoSEQ multiplex PCR; TCRdb's copy has only in-frame clones and leaves some out. The sample carries some 15,000 clones, around 82% recorded once. What was sequenced was PBMCs. These receptors all come from a human donor in good health.

The CDR3 DNA reads as TGTGCCAGCAGTTTCCAGGAAGCAAACACTGAAGCTTTCTTT. Its protein product is CASSFQEANTEAFF. The V and J genes are TRBV28 and TRBJ1-1; D not certain. The V end was cut by 3 bases, the J end by 2 bases, with 10 bases between. The germline V gene encodes CDR1 MDHEN and CDR2 SYDVKM. This CDR3 region has 14 residues.

A few counts support this clone. The CDR3 DNA follows: TGTGCCTGGAACCCAACAGGGGCTTTAGCCAAAAACATTCAGTACTTC. This gives the protein CAWNPTGALAKNIQYF. This rearrangement joins TRBV30 to TRBJ2-4; 7 nucleotides line up with TRBD1. From germline, CDR1 is GTSNPN and CDR2 SVGIG (reference sequence). This CDR3 has 16 residues. V lost 4 bases to trimming and J lost 0 bases; unmatched junction nucleotides: 9.

The chain carries TRBV10-3 and TRBJ2-1; 9 bases line up with TRBD2. CDR3 length equals 17 residues. Germline V gene data show CDR1 as ENHRY and CDR2 as SYGVKD. J was trimmed by 1 base and V by 0 bases; bases with no gene match: 4. CDR3 region: CAISESVAGASYNEQFF. In DNA, the CDR3 is TGTGCCATCAGTGAGTCGGTAGCGGGAGCGTCCTACAATGAGCAGTTCTTC.

CDR3 residues: CASSQLAGGLTDTQYF. CDR3 bases: TGTGCCAGCTCCCAACTAGCGGGAGGACTCACAGATACGCAGTATTTT. The J gene is TRBJ2-3, the V gene TRBV18; 12 bases agree with TRBD2. In germline, CDR1 is KGHSH, CDR2 LQKENI. Trimming removed 6 bases from V and 2 bases from J; junction bases left unmatched: 6. CDR3 length: 16 residues. Full variable domain (outside the CDR3, taken from reference TRBV18 and TRBJ2-3): NAGVMQNPRHLVRRRGQEARLRCSPMKGHSHVYWYRQLPEEGLKFMVYLQKENIIDESGMPKERFSAEFPKEGPSILRIQQVVRGDSAAYFCASSQLAGGLTDTQYFGPGTRLTVL.

V usage is TRBV10-2 and J usage is TRBJ1-2; D perhaps matches TRBD1 (5 bases). Germline V CDR1 and CDR2: WSHSY, SAAADI. Trimming removed 2 bases from V and 3 bases from J, with 10 bases in between. This CDR3 is built from 14 residues. Written as DNA, the CDR3 is TGCGCCAGCAGTGAGGTAGGGGTAGACTATGGCTACACCTTC. Translating it yields CASSEVGVDYGYTF.

The rearrangement uses TRBV18 and TRBJ2-1, with 11 bases that match TRBD2. Germline V gene data show CDR1 as KGHSH and CDR2 as LQKENI. The CDR3 totals 15 residues. Unmatched junction bases numbered 7, after V lost 5 bases and J lost 7 bases. The CDR3 here is CASSNLAGGINEQFF. CDR3 coding DNA: TGTGCCAGCTCAAATCTAGCGGGAGGAATTAATGAGCAGTTCTTC.

This chain uses TRBV19 with TRBJ2-1; 11 bases line up with TRBD2. V gave up 5 bases and J gave up 3 bases; unmatched junction bases: 3. This CDR3 region has 15 residues. Germline V gene data show CDR1 as LNHDA and CDR2 as SQIVND (reference sequence). Here the CDR3 reads CASSPLAGGYNEQFF. CDR3 in DNA: TGTGCCAGTAGTCCCCTAGCGGGAGGCTACAATGAGCAGTTCTTC.

The table lists this clone with a few counts. The J gene is TRBJ2-2, the V gene TRBV27; the D gene is possibly TRBD2 (6 bases). The CDR3 extends over 13 amino acids. The germline V gene encodes CDR1 MNHEY and CDR2 SMNVEV (reference sequence). Trimming shortened V by 8 bases and J by 7 bases, and 14 bases separated the two germline ends. The CDR3, as DNA: TGTGCCAGCGCGGGACTCCCCGGCGGGGAGCTGTTTTTT. The encoded protein is CASAGLPGGELFF.

J is TRBJ2-7 and V is TRBV9; D unresolved. CDR3 length: 14 residues. Trimming left V 0 bases short and J 4 bases short, with 11 bases between. CDR1 and CDR2 from the germline V gene are SGDLS and YYNGEE. CDR3 region: CASSVGQAPYEQYF. CDR3 DNA: TGTGCCAGCAGCGTAGGTCAAGCGCCGTACGAGCAGTACTTC.

The chain combines TRBV11-1 with TRBJ2-1; weak D call: TRBD2 (6 bases). The V end lost 5 bases, the J end lost 8 bases, and 13 bases lay between the germline ends. The CDR3 is 13 amino acids. CDR1 SGHAT and CDR2 FQDESV come from the germline V gene (reference sequence). The CDR3, as DNA: TGTGCCAGCAGCCCGACTAGTTTCCATGAGCAGTTCTTC. Translating it yields CASSPTSFHEQFF. Filled out from reference TRBV11-1 and TRBJ2-1, the complete variable domain reads EAEVAQSPRYKITEKSQAVAFWCDPISGHATLYWYRQILGQGPELLVQFQDESVVDDSQLPKDRFSAERLKGVDSTLKIQPAELGDSAMYLCASSPTSFHEQFFGPGTRLTVL.

The chain links TRBV19 to TRBJ1-1; 7 nucleotides line up with TRBD1. The germline V gene encodes CDR1 LNHDA and CDR2 SQIVND (reference sequence). Trimming cost V 1 base and J 10 bases; bases outside gene matches: 9. The CDR3 spans 14 residues. The DNA for the CDR3 is TGTGCCAGTAGTATAGGCGCCGGACAGGTGGGAGCTTTCTTT. Protein: CASSIGAGQVGAFF.